The text below deals with one T cell receptor beta chain. This entry comes from a study of T cells expressing NK-cell markers. TCRdb re-called the 5' RACE reads; every CDR3 protein appears as one record, without DNA. The sample has 500,000 to 600,000 distinct CDR3 sequences. This receptor was obtained from a man aged 18 to 29 in good health. Sequencing was performed on blood T cells: a sorted CD56 or NKG2C T cell subset, CD4+ or CD8+ T cells, or bulk PBMC T cells (not recorded which).

The CDR3 protein is CSVELAGVQYF. The chain carries TRBV29-1 and TRBJ2-5; the D call from TCRdb, TRBD2, cannot be confirmed without DNA. This CDR3 comprises 11 residues. Germline CDR1 SQVTM, CDR2 ANQGSEA. The whole variable domain, remainder taken from reference TRBV29-1 and TRBJ2-5, is SAVISQKPSRDICQRGTSLTIQCQVDSQVTMMFWYRQQPGQSLTLIATANQGSEATYESGFVIDKFPISRPNLTFSTLTVSNMSPEDSSIYLCSVELAGVQYFGPGTRLLVL.